The clone carrying this T cell receptor (beta chain) was seen more than once but under ten times. The sample comes from a study of blood T cell repertoires in COVID-19. About the research overall: Sample material is recorded as cDNA or gDNA derived from T cells, B-cell-depleted T cells, or PBMCs.

The CDR3 totals 16 residues. Germline trimming cut 3 bases from V and 8 bases from J; bases unmatched to any gene: 12. Germline V gene data show CDR1 as SGHTS and CDR2 as YDEGEE. Data came from immunoSEQ multiplex PCR; TCRdb stores just in-frame clones and leaves some out. The data show around 300,000 clones, more than 75% seen once. The source material was PBMCs or T cells enriched from blood (not recorded which). V gene TRBV5-8 combines with J gene TRBJ1-4; TRBD1 aligns across 8 bases. The source of this sequence is a woman aged 25 to 39 who had recovered from COVID-19. CDR3 sequence reads: CASSSFRTGRDEKLFF. CDR3 bases: TGTGCCAGCAGCTCCTTCCGGACAGGGAGGGACGAAAAACTGTTTTTT.